This TCR beta chain is from a study of response to subunit inactivated influenza vaccine. This clonotype was counted a few times. V was shortened by 1 base and J by 2 bases, with 14 bases between the two germline ends. The germline V gene encodes CDR1 MNHEY and CDR2 SMNVEV (reference sequence). The CDR3 has 16 residues. TCRdb redid the calling of the RT-PCR reads with MiXCR, one entry per CDR3 protein. The sample lists roughly 620,000 distinct CDR3 sequences; about 11% were seen once. The same data also contributed to another study, on T cells expressing NK-cell markers. From that study: 5'RACE template switching with UMIs generated TCR beta cDNA. According to the study, TCR beta repertoires originated from sorted CD3+CD56+NKG2C+, CD3+CD56+NKG2C- and CD3+CD56-NKG2C+ T cells. Seven sequenced donors out of eight were HCMV-seropositive, one seronegative. The authors restricted sorting to alpha-beta TCR T cells with an anti-gamma-delta TCR antibody in several experiments. Topping the CD3+CD56-NKG2C+ fraction as well were these clonotypes, in several donors.

This clonotype originated in a man aged 45-65 years who received an inactivated influenza vaccine. The chain combines TRBV27 with TRBJ2-5, with D hard to call. The sequencing used PBMCs from blood, collected on the day of vaccination. CDR3 sequence: CASSLYGKPRQETQYF. The CDR3 DNA is TGTGCCAGCAGTTTATATGGCAAACCTCGGCAAGAGACCCAGTACTTC.